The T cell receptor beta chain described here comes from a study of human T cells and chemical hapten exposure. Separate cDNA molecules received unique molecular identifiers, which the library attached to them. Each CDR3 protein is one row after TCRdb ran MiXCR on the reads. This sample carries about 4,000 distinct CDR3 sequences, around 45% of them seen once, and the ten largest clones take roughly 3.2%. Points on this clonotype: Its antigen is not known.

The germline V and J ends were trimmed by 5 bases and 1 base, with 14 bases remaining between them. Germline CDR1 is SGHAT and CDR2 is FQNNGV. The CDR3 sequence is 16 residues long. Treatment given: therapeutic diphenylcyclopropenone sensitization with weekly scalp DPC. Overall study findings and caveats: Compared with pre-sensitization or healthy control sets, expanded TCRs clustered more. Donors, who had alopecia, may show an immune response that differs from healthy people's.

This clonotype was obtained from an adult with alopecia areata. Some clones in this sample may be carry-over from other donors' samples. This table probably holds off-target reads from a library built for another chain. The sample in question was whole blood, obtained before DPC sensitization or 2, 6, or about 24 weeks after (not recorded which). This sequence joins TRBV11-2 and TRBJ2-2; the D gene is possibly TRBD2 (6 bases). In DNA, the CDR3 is TGTGCCAGCAGCCCCGCTGGCGGGGTGAACACCGGGGAGCTGTTTTTT. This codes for CASSPAGGVNTGELFF.